This T cell receptor (beta chain) was profiled in a study of shared clonotypes between healthy human individuals (dated by TCRdb to about 2020). About the full investigation: The cohort included three men and a couple of women between 18 and 49 years of age. For each donor, three plates each were used for CD4 naive and CD4 memory, two plates were used for CD8 naive, and one plate was used for CD8 memory. To estimate repertoire size and how much clonotypes are shared between individuals, the study performed deep sequencing of blood TCR repertoires from a handful of healthy adults. Different laboratories and diverse techniques were used to prepare libraries and sequence TCR repertoires, to increase sequencing depth and limit assay-specific biases. Each donor's leukapheresis produced roughly between roughly 0.85 and 10 billion PBMCs. What the study reported, not specific to this receptor: Estimated clonotype richness was generally larger for naive than for memory subsets. Pairwise subsampling led to the expectation that sequencing depth would affect the degree of clonotype sharing among donors. Only blood was sampled, and tissue TCR repertoires likely differ from those in blood. The small number of donors limited the genetic and exposure-history diversity represented. Across a handful of donors, about 4.5% of naive CD4, 3% to 4% of naive CD8, under 2.5% of memory CD4, and 0.3% to 0.45% of memory CD8 clonotypes were shared. Clonotypes shared by all four sorted-subset donors showed higher generation probabilities than non-shared clonotypes. Rarefaction of sorted-subset datasets indicated incomplete sequencing despite the large sequencing depth.

The donors were healthy, HIV-negative adults with no recently reported acute infections or vaccinations. Only Caucasian adults living in Nashville, Tennessee, USA were represented among the donors. CD4+ T cells were enriched by magnetic negative selection; naive cells were then positively selected on CD45RA, and the negative fraction formed the memory subset. Blood was obtained by leukapheresis, after which PBMCs were separated by Ficoll-Histopaque density gradient centrifugation and cryopreserved in liquid nitrogen vapor phase. Analytical flow cytometry was used to check the purity and quantity of every magnetically sorted T cell population. From each sorted fraction, genomic DNA was isolated and quantified by UV absorbance on a Nanodrop 2000c. Comment on this clone: Its cognate antigen has yet to be identified. Per-base quality was not reported, and no clone a single base away is much larger than it.

CDR1 and CDR2 (LNHDA, SQIVND) derive from the germline V gene (reference sequence). The CDR3 starts with the cysteine, ends with the phenylalanine, and has 12 residues. Here the CDR3 DNA is all that survives: 36 bases in frame from base 1. The junction shows trimming of 5 bases on V and 13 bases on J, plus 14 bases between the germline ends. Using the deep immunoSEQ assay, multiplex PCR amplified TCR CDR3 regions from genomic DNA. Extracted genomic DNA from each cell subset was spread evenly across all wells of several immunoSEQ 96-well plates, with each plate serving as a replicate. For sorted subsets, approximately 210 ng genomic DNA, equal to 30,000 to 35,000 T cell genomes, was loaded into each replicate PCR. Purified libraries were measured with a Qubit 3.0 fluorometer, size-checked on a Bioanalyzer 2100, and measured again with the KAPA Library Quantification kit. Every immunoSEQ 96-well plate was sequenced on a dedicated single-read 150-cycle Illumina NextSeq 550 flow cell. The source study handled its data this way. Because only junctional sequences without quality scores were contained in the immunoSEQ output, filtering matching that applied to full-length reads could not be performed. To assign V/J genes and CDR3, sequences were annotated using PyIR, a Python wrapper for IgBLAST v1.9, with IMGT germline references. Reads were filtered out if the reads had weak V/J assignments (E-value above 1e-6), no CDR3, stop codons, out-of-frame junctions, or ambiguous translated residues. V3J clonotypes were defined as sequences sharing an identical inferred V gene, J gene, and CDR3 amino acid sequence. The percentage overlap between two repertoires was calculated by dividing the number of shared unique clonotypes by the size of the smaller repertoire. Repertoire richness was assessed with RTK rarefaction, the Chao1 estimator, and Recon v2.1 estimates of unobserved clonotypes. Generation probabilities were computed with OLGA for all TCRbeta clonotypes obtained by the gDNA method from several donors. Held by TCRdb, this immuneACCESS table contains in-frame sequences only and omits some clones. Under half of the omission traces to an unresolved V gene where checked; the cause of the rest is unknown. Clonal size and the V and J genes are those of that table, whereas D and trimming came from the DNA. Counted in this sample were hundreds of thousands of clones; roughly 70% of them appeared once. 1.5% to 2% of the sample lies in the top ten.

In this chain, TRBV19 is recombined with TRBJ1-4; the D region possibly corresponds to TRBD1 (5 bases align). The receptor was derived from a woman in her 30s in good health. Specimen: memory CD4+ T cells sorted from blood. In light of the paper, this sample's cell subset or site label describes: CD45RA-negative fraction. CDR3 protein: CASSPGRWGLFF. The DNA sequence is given as TGTGCCAGTAGTCCAGGGCGATGGGGACTGTTTTTT.